This T cell receptor (delta chain) came from a study of Vδ1+ human thymocytes. General observations from the study: In the thymus, TRG and TRD repertoires looked highly polyclonal with Gaussian CDR3 lengths.

This clone was seen many times. Its cognate antigen is unknown. RNA was extracted from the cells and then reverse transcribed. CDR3 amplicons came from multiplex PCR with pooled V-gene forward and constant-region reverse primers. TCRdb re-called the multiplex PCR reads through CATT. Here the sample spans about 27,000 delta-chain clones, 25% to 30% being singletons. V was clipped by 1 base and J by 0 bases; unmatched bases: 9. There are 18 residues in the CDR3. Germline CDR1 is TSWWSYY and CDR2 is QGS. The sample comprised Vdelta1+ gamma-delta thymocytes from the thymus. Subset defined: FACS-sorted CD3+ TCRalphabeta- TCRVdelta1+ TCRVdelta2- thymocytes. This chain uses TRDV1 with TRDJ1; 9 bases align to TRDD3. This clonotype originated in a boy under two years old who had congenital heart surgery. This CDR3 reads CALGEHTYWGRYTDKLIF. As DNA, the CDR3 is TGTGCTCTTGGGGAACACACATACTGGGGGAGGTACACCGATAAACTCATCTTT.